The entry below gives a single T cell receptor beta chain sequence along with its context. The antigen remains undetermined. The entry originates in a study of STAT5B mutations in CD4+ large granular lymphocyte leukemia. Study context: Among healthy controls, a particular HLA allele went with more CDR3 'QG' motifs.

Data came from immunoSEQ multiplex PCR; TCRdb stores just in-frame clones and leaves some out. The table lists more than 25,000 clones, more than 60% of them singletons. The CDR3 extends over 13 amino acids. The V gene lost 1 base and the J gene lost 4 bases, with 5 bases spanning the gap. The germline gives CDR1 SGDLS, CDR2 YYNGEE. Notes on the study in general: 8/27 top patient clones versus 2/35 control clones were TRBV06-family.

The rearrangement links TRBV9 to TRBJ2-2; D remains ambiguous. This TCR was sampled from a human donor in good health. The sequenced material came from CD4+ T cells from blood buffy coats. CDR3 DNA sequence: TGTGCCAGCAGCGTATCTCGCACCGGGGAGCTGTTTTTT. Its translation is CASSVSRTGELFF.